This TCR beta chain comes out of a study of blood T cell repertoires in COVID-19. Study-wide context: Samples came from the United States, Italy and Spain, spanning acute and convalescent COVID-19.

The CDR3 length is 16 residues. CDR1 and CDR2 from the germline V gene are SGHRS and YFSETQ. V shed 2 bases, J shed 15 bases, and the junction held 20 bases outside the gene matches. The data were produced by immunoSEQ multiplex PCR, yet TCRdb's version contains in-frame clones alone and is incomplete. The sample consists of roughly 200,000 clones, 88% of them appearing once. The V and J genes are TRBV5-1 and TRBJ2-1; 7 nucleotides match TRBD2. Sequenced material: peripheral blood. The sequence came from a man aged 40-49 years with active or convalescent COVID-19. DNA for the CDR3: TGCGCCAGCAGCTTTGGTGGGGGGGGAACCTTATCCTTGCCGTTCTTC. Its translation is CASSFGGGGTLSLPFF.